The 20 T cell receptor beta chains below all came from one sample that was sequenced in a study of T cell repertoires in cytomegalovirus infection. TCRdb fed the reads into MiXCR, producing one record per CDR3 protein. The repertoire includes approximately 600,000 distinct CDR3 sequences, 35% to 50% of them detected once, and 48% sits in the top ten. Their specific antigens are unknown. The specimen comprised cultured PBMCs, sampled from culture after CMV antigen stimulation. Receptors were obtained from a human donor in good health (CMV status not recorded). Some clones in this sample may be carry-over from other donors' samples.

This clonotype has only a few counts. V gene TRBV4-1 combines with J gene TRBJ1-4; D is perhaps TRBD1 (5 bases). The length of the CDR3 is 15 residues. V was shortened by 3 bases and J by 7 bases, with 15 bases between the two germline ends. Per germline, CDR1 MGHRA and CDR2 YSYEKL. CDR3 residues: CASSQRGLGGEKLFF. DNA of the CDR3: TGCGCCAGCAGCCAGAGGGGTTTGGGGGGTGAAAAACTGTTTTTT.

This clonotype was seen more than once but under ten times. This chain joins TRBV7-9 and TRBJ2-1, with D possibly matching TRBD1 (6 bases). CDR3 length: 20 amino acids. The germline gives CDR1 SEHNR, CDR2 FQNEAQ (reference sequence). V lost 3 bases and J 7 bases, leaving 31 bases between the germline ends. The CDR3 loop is CASSFLGYTGKSVGFNEQFF. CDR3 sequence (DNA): TGTGCCAGCAGCTTCCTTGGGTATACAGGGAAAAGTGTGGGATTTAATGAGCAGTTCTTC.

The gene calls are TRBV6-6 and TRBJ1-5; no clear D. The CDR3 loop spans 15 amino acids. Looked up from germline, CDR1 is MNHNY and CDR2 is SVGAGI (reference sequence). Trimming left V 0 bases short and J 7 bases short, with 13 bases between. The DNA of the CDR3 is TGTGCCAGCAGTTACTCGACGGCCAACAGCCAGCCCCAGCATTTT. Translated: CASSYSTANSQPQHF.

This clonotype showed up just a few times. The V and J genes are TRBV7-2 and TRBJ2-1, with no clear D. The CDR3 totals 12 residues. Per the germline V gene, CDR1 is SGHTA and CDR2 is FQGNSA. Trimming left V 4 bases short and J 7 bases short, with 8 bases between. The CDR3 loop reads CASSWAVNEQFF. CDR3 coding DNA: TGTGCCAGCAGCTGGGCCGTTAATGAGCAGTTCTTC.

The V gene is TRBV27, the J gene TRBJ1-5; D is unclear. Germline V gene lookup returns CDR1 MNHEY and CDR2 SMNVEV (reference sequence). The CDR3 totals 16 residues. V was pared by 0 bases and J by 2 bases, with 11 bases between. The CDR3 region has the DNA TGTGCCAGCAGTTTATCTGGCCGGATTCGCAATCAGCCCCAGCATTTT. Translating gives CASSLSGRIRNQPQHF.

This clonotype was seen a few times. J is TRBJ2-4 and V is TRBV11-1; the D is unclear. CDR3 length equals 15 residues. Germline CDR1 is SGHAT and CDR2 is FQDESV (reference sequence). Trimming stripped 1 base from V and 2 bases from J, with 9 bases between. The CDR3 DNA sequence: TGTGCCAGCAGCTTAGGTCCTCATTCCAAAAACATTCAGTACTTC. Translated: CASSLGPHSKNIQYF.

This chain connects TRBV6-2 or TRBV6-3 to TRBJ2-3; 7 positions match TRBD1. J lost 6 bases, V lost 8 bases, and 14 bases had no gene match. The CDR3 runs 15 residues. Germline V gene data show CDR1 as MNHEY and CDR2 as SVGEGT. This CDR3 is CASGAVGQLDDTQYF. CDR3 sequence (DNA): TGTGCCAGCGGAGCGGTGGGACAGTTGGATGATACGCAGTATTTT.

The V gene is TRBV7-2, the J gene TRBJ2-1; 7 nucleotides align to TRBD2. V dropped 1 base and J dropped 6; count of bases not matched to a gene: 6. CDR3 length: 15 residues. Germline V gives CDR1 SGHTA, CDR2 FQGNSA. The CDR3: CASSLEGGRGNEQFF. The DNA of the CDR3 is TGTGCCAGCAGCTTAGAAGGCGGGAGAGGCAATGAGCAGTTCTTC.

The CDR3 here is CASSSLRGGQGMNTEAFF. The CDR3 DNA reads as TGTGCCAGCAGTTCCCTGAGGGGGGGGCAGGGAATGAACACTGAAGCTTTCTTT. The rearrangement uses TRBV28 and TRBJ1-1; possible D gene TRBD1, 6 bases. This CDR3 is built from 18 residues. V was clipped by 4 bases and J by 0 bases, with 21 bases between them. Germline V gene data show CDR1 as MDHEN and CDR2 as SYDVKM.

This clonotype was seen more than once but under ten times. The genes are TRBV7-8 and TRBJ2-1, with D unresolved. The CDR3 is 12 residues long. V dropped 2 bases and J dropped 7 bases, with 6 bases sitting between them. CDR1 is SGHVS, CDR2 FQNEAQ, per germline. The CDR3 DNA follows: TGTGCCAGCAGCTTAAGGCGGAATGAGCAGTTCTTC. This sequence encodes CASSLRRNEQFF. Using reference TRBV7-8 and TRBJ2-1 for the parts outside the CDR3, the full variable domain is GAGVSQSPRYKVAKRGQDVALRCDPISGHVSLFWYQQALGQGPEFLTYFQNEAQLDKSGLPSDRFFAERPEGSVSTLKIQRTQQEDSAVYLCASSLRRNEQFFGPGTRLTVL.

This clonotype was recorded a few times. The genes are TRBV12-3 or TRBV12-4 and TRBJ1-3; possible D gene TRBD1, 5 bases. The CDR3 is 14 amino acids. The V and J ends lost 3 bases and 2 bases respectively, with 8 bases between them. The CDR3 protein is CASSLGVTGNTIYF. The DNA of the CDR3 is TGTGCCAGCAGTTTGGGGGTAACTGGAAACACCATATATTTT.

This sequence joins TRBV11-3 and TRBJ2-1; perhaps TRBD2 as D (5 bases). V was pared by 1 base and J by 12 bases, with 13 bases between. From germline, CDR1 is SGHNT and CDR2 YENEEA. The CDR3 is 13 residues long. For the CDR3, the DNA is TGTGCCAGCAGCTTAGGGGCCCTAGAGGGGCAGTTCTTC. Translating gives CASSLGALEGQFF.

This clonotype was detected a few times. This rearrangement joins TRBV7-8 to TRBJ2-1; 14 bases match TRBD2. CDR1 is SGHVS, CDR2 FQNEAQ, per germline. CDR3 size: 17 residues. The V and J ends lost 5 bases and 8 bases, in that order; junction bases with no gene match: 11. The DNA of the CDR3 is TGTGCCAGCAGCAAACGTAGGACTAGCGGGAGGCTCCATGAGCAGTTCTTC. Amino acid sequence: CASSKRRTSGRLHEQFF.

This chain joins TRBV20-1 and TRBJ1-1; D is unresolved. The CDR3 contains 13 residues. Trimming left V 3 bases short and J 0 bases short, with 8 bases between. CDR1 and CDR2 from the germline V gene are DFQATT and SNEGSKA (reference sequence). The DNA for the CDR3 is TGCAGTGCTAGCAAGGATGTGAACACTGAAGCTTTCTTT. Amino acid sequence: CSASKDVNTEAFF.

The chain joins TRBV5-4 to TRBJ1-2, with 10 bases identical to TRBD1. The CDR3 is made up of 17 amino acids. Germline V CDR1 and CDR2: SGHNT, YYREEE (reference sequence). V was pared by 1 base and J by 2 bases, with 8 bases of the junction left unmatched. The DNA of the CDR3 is TGTGCCAGCAGCTTGTGGAGACAGGGGGCCAAAAACTATGGCTACACCTTC. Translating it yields CASSLWRQGAKNYGYTF.

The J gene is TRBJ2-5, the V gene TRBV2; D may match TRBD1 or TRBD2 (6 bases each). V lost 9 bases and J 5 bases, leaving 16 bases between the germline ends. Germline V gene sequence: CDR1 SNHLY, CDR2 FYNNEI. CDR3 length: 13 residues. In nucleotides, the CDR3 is TGTGCCAGTCTGAGGGGGGTGGGGGAGACCCAGTACTTC. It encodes CASLRGVGETQYF.

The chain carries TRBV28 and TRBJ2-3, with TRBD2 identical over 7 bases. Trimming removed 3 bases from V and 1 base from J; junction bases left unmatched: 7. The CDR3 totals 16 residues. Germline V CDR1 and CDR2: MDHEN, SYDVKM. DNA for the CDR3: TGTGCCAGCAGTTTCCTCCTTCGGGGGGGCACAGATACGCAGTATTTT. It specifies CASSFLLRGGTDTQYF.

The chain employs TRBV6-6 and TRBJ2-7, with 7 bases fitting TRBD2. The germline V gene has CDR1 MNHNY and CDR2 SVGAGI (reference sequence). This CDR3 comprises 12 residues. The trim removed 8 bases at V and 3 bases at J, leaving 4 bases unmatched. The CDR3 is CASGSGGYEQYF. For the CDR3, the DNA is TGTGCCAGCGGGTCGGGGGGCTACGAGCAGTACTTC.

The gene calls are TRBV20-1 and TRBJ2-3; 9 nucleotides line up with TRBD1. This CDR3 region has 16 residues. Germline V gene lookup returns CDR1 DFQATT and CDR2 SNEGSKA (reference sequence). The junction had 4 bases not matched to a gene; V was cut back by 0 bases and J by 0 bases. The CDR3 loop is CSARDQTGGSTDTQYF. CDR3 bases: TGCAGTGCTAGAGATCAGACAGGGGGAAGCACAGATACGCAGTATTTT.

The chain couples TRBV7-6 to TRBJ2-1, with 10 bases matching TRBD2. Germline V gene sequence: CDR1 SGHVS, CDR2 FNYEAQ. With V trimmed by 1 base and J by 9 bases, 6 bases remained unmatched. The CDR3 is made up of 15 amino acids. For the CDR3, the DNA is TGTGCCAGCAGCTTAGAGCGGGGGGGCCGGGGTGAGCAGTTCTTC. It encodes CASSLERGGRGEQFF.